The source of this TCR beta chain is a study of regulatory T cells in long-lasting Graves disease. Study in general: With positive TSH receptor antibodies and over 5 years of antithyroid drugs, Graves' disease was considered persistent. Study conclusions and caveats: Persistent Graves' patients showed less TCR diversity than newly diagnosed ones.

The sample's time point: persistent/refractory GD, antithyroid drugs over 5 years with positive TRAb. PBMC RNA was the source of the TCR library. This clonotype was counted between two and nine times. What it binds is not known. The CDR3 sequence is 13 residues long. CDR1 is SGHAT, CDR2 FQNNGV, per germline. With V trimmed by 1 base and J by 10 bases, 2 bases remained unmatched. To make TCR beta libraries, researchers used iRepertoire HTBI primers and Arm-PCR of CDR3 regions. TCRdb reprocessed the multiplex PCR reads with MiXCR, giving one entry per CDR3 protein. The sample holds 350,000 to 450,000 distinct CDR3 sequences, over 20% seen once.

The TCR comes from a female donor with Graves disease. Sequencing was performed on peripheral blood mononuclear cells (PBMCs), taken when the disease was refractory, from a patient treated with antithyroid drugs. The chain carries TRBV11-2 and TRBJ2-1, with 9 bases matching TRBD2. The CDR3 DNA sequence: TGTGCCAGCAGCTTAGGGCGGGAGGGAGAGCAGTTCTTC. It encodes CASSLGREGEQFF.